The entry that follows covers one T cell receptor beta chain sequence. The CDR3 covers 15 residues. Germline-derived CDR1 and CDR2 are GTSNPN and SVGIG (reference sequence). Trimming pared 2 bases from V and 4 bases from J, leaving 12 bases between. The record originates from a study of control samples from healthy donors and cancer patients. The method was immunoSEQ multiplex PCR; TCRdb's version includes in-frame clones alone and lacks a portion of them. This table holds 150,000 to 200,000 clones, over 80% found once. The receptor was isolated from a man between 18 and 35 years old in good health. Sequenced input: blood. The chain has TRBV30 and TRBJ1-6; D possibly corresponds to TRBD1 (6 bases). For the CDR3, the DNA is TGTGCCTGGAGTACCGGACAGTTTTATAATTCACCCCTCCACTTT. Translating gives CAWSTGQFYNSPLHF.